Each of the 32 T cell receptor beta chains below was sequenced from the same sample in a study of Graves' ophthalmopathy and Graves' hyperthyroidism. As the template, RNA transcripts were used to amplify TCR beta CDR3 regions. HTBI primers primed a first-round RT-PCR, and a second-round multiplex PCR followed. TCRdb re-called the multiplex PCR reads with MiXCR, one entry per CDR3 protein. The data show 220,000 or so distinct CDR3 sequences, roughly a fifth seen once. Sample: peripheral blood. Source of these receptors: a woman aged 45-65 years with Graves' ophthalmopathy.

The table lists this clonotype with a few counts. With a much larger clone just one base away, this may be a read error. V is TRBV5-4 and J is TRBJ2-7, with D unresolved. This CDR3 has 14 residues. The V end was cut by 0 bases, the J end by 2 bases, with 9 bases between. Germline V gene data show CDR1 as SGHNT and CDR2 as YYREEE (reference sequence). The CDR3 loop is CASSLAGFTYEQYF. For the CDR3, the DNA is TGTGCCAGCAGCTTGGCTGGCTTTACCTACGAGCAGTACTTC.

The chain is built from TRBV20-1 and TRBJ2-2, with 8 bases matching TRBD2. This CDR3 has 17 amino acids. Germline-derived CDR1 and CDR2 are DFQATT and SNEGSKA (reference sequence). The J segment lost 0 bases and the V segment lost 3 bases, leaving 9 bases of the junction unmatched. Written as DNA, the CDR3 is TGCAGTGCTAGGGTACCCGCGGGGGGCGCGAACACCGGGGAGCTGTTTTTT. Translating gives CSARVPAGGANTGELFF.

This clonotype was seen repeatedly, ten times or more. CDR3 bases: TGTGCCAGCAGCTTAACCGACAGGGATGGAAACACCATATATTTT. Its protein product is CASSLTDRDGNTIYF. The V gene is TRBV7-3, the J gene TRBJ1-3; 7 nucleotides line up with TRBD1. This CDR3 is built from 15 residues. CDR1 SGHTA and CDR2 FQGTGA come from the germline V gene. The J segment lost 3 bases and the V segment lost 0 bases, leaving 2 bases of the junction unmatched.

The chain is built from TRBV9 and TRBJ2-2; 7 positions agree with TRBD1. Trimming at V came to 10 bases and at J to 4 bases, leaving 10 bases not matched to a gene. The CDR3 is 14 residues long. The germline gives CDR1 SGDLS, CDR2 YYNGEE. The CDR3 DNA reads TGTGCCCCCCGGACAGGTCTAAGCACCGGGGAGCTGTTTTTT. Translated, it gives CAPRTGLSTGELFF.

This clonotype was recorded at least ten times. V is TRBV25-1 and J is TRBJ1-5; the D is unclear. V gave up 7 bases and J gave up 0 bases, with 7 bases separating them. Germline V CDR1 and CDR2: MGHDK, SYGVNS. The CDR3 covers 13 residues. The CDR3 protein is CASTARSNQPQHF. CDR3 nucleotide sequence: TGTGCCAGCACGGCGCGTAGCAATCAGCCCCAGCATTTT.

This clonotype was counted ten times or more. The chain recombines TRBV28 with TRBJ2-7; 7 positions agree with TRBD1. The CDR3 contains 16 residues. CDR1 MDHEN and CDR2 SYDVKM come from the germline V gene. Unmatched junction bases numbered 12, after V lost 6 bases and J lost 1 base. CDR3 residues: CASSHGYPGQSYEQYF. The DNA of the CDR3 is TGTGCCAGCAGCCATGGATATCCGGGACAGTCCTACGAGCAGTACTTC.

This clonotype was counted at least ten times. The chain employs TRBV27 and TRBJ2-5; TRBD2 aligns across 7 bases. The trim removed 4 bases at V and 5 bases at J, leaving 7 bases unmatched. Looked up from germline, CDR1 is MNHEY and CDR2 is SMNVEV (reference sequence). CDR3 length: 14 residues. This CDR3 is CASSSLTSLETQYF. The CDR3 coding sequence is TGTGCCAGCAGTTCCTTGACTAGCCTGGAGACCCAGTACTTC.

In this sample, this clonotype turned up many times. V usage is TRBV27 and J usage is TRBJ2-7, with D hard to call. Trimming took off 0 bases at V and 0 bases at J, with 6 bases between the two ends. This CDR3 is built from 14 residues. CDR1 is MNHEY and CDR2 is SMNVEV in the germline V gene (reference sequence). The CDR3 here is CASSLSLPSYEQYF. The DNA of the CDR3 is TGTGCCAGCAGTTTATCGCTACCCTCCTACGAGCAGTACTTC.

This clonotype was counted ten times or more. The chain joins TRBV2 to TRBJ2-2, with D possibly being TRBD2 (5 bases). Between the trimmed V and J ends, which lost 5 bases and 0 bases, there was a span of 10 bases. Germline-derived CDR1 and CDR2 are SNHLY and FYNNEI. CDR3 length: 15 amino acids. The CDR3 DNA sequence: TGTGCCAGCAGTCCCAACGGGGCGAACACCGGGGAGCTGTTTTTT. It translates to CASSPNGANTGELFF. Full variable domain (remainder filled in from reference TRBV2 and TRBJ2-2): EPEVTQTPSHQVTQMGQEVILRCVPISNHLYFYWYRQILGQKVEFLVSFYNNEISEKSEIFDDQFSVERPDGSNFTLKIRSTKLEDSAMYFCASSPNGANTGELFFGEGSRLTVL.

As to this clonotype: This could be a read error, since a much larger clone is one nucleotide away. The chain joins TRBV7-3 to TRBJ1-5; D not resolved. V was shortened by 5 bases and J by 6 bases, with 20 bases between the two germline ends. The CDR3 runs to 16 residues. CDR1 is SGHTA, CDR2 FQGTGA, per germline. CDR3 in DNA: TGTGCCAGCAGCGCACCGAGTCTGGCGGCAGGTCAGCCCCAGCATTTT. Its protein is CASSAPSLAAGQPQHF.

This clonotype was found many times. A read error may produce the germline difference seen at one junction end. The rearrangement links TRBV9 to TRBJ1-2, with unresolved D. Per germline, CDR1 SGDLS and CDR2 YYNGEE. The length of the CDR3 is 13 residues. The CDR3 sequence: CTSSAANPNGYTF. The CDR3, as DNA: TGTACCAGCAGCGCCGCCAACCCCAATGGCTACACCTTC.

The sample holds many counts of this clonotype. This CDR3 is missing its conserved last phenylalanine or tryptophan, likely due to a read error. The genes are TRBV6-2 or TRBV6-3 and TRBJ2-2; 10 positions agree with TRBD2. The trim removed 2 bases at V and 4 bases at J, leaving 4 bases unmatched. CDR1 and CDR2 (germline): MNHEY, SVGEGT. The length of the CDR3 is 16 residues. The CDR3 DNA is TGTGCCAGCAGTTACGCTAGCGGGAGCACCACCGGGGAGCTGTTTCTT. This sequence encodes CASSYASGSTTGELFL.

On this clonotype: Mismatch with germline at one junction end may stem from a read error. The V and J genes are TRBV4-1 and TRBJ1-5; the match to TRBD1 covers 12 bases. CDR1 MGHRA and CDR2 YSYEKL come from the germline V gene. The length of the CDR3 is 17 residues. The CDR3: CASSQISGTGGKQPQHF. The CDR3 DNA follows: TGCGCCAGCAGCCAAATTTCCGGGACAGGGGGCAAACAGCCCCAGCATTTT.

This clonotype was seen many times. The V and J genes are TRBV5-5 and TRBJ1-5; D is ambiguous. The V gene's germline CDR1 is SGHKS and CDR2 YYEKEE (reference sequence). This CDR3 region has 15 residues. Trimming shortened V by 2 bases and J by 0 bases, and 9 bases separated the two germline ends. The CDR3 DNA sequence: TGTGCCAGCAGCTTCATAGGCAGTAGCAATCAGCCCCAGCATTTT. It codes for CASSFIGSSNQPQHF.

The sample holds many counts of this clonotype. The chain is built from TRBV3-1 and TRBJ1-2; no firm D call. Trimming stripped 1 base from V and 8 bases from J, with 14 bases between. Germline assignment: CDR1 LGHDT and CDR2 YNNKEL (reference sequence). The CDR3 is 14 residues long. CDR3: CASSQVGSRKGYTF. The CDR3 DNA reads TGTGCCAGCAGCCAAGTAGGTTCGCGTAAGGGCTACACCTTC.

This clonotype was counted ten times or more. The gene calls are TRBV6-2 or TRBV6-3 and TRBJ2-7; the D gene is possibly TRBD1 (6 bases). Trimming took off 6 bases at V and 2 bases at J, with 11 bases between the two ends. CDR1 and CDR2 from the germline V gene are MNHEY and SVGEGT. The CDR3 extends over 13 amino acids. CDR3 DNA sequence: TGTGCCAGCAGCGACGGACAGCCCTACGAGCAGTACTTC. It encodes CASSDGQPYEQYF.

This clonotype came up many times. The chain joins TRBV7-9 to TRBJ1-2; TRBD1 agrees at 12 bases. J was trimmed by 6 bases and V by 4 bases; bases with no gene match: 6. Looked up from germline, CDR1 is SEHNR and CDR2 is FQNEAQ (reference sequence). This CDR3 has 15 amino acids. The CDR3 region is CASSYGTGGGDGYTF. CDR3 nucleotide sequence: TGTGCCAGCAGCTACGGGACAGGGGGCGGGGATGGCTACACCTTC.

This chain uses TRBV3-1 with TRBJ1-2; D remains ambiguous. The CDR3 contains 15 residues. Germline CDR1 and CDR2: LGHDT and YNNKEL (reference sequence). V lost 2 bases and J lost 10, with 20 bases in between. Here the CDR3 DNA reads TGTGCCAGCAGCCAACCCCAATTGCGGAGAAATGACTACACCTTC. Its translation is CASSQPQLRRNDYTF.

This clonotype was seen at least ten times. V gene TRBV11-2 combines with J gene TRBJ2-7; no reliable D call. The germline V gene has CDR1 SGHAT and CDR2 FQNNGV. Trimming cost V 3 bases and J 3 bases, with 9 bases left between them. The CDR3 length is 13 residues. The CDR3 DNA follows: TGTGCCAGCAGCTTTGGCAGCCTCTACGAGCAGTACTTC. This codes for CASSFGSLYEQYF.

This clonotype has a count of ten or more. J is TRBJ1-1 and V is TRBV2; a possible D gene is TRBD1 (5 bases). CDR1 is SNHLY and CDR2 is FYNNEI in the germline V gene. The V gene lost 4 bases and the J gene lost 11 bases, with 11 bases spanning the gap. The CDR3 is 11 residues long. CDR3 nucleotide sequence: TGTGCCAGCAGTGGCGACAGCGTGGCTTTCTTT. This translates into CASSGDSVAFF. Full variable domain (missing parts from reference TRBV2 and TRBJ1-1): EPEVTQTPSHQVTQMGQEVILRCVPISNHLYFYWYRQILGQKVEFLVSFYNNEISEKSEIFDDQFSVERPDGSNFTLKIRSTKLEDSAMYFCASSGDSVAFFGQGTRLTVV.

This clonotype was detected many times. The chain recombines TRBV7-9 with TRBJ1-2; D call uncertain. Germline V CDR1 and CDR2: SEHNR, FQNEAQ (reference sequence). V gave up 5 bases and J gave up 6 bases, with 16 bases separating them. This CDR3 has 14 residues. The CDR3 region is CASSPRRNRDGYTF. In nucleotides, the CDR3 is TGTGCCAGCAGCCCTCGGCGGAACCGTGATGGCTACACCTTC.

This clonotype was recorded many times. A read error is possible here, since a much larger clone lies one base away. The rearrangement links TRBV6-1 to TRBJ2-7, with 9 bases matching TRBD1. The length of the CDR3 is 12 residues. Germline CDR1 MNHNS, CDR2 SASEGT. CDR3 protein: CATGQGTYGQYF. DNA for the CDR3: TGTGCCACCGGACAGGGGACCTACGGGCAGTACTTC.

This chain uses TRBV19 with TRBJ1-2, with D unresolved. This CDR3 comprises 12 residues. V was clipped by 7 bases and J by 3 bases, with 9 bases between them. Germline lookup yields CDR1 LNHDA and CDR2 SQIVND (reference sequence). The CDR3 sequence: CASNTGYYGYTF. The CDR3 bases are TGTGCCAGTAATACCGGGTACTATGGCTACACCTTC.

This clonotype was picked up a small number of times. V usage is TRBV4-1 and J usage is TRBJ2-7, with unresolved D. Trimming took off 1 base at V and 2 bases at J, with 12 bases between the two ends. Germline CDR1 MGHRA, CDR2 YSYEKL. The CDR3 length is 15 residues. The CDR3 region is CASSQVRLQTYEQYF. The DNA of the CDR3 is TGCGCCAGCAGCCAAGTAAGGCTACAGACCTACGAGCAGTACTTC.

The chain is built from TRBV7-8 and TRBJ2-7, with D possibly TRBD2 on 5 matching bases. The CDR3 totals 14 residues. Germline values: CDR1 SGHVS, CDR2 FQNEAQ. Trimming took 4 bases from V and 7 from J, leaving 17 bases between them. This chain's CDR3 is CASSSRTWTDEQYF. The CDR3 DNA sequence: TGTGCCAGCAGCTCAAGGACTTGGACTGATGAGCAGTACTTC.

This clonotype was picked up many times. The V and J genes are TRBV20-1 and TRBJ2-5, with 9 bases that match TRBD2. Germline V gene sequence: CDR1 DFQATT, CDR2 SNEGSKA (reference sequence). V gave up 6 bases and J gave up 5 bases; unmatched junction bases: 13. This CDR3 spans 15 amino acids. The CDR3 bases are TGCAGTGCCCTCGCTCAAGGACTAGCGAAGGAGACCCAGTACTTC. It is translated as CSALAQGLAKETQYF.

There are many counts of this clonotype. The CDR3 loop reads CASSLGQGRTEAFF. The CDR3 DNA reads as TGCGCCAGCAGCTTAGGACAGGGACGTACTGAAGCTTTCTTT. The chain combines TRBV5-1 with TRBJ1-1; TRBD1 agrees at 8 bases. The ends lost 2 bases at V and 5 bases at J; junction bases unmatched: 5. Germline CDR1 reads SGHRS; CDR2 reads YFSETQ. This CDR3 region has 14 residues. The full variable domain, in which reference TRBV5-1 and TRBJ1-1 provide the parts outside the CDR3, is KAGVTQTPRYLIKTRGQQVTLSCSPISGHRSVSWYQQTPGQGLQFLFEYFSETQRNKGNFPGRFSGRQFSNSRSEMNVSTLELGDSALYLCASSLGQGRTEAFFGQGTRLTVV.

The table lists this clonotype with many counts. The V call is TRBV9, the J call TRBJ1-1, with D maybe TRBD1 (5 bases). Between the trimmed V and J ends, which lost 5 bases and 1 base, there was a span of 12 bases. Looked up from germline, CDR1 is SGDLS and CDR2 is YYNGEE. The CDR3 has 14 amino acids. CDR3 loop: CASRKTASNTEAFF. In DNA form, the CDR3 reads TGTGCCAGCAGAAAGACAGCTTCGAACACTGAAGCTTTCTTT.

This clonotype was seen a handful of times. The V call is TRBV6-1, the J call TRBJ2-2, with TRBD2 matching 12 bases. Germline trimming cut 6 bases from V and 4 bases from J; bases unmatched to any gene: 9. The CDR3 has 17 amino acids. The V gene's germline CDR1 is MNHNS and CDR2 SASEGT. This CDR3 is CASSSRLAGVVTGELFF. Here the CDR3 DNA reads TGTGCCAGCAGCTCAAGACTAGCGGGAGTGGTCACCGGGGAGCTGTTTTTT.

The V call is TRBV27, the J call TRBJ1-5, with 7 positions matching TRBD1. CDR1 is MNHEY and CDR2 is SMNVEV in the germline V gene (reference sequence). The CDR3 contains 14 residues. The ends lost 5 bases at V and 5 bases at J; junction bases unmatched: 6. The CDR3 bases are TGTGCCAGCAGTAGTAGGGGGCCGGATCAGCCCCAGCATTTT. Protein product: CASSSRGPDQPQHF.

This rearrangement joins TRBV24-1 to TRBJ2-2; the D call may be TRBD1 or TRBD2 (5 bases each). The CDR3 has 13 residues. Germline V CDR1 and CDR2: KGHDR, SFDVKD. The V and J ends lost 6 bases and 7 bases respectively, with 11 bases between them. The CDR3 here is CATSWGSIGELFF. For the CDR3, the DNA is TGTGCCACCAGTTGGGGGAGCATCGGGGAGCTGTTTTTT.

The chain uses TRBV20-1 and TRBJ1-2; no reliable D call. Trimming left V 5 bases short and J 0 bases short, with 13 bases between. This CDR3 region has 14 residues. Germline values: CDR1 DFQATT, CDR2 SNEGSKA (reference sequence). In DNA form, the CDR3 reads TGCAGTGCTCCTCAGTGGCAGGCTAACTATGGCTACACCTTC. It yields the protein CSAPQWQANYGYTF.